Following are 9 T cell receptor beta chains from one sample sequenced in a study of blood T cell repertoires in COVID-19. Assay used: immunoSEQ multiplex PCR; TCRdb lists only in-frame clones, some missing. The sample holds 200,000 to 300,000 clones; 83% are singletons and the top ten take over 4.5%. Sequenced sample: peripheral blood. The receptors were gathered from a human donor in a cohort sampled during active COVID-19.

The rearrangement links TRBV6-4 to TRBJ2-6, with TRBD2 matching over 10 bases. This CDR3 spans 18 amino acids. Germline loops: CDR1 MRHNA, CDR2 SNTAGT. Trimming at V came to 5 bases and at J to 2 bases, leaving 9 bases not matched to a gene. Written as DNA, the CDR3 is TGTGCCAGCAGTAGATTAGCGGGAGGAAAGGCTGGGGCCAACGTCCTGACTTTC. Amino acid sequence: CASSRLAGGKAGANVLTF.

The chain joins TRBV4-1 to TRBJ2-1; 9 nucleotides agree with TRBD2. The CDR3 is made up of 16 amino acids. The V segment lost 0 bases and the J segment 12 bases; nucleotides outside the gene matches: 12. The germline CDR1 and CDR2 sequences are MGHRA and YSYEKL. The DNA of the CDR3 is TGCGCCAGCAGCCAAGATCCGCGAGCGGGAGGCGGGGGGCAGTTCTTC. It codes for CASSQDPRAGGGGQFF.

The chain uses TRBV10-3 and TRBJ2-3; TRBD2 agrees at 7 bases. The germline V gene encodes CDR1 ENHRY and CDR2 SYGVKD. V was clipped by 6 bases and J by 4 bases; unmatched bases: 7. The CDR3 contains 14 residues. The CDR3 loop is CAIRGASGADTQYF. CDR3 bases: TGTGCCATCAGGGGTGCCAGCGGGGCAGATACGCAGTATTTT.

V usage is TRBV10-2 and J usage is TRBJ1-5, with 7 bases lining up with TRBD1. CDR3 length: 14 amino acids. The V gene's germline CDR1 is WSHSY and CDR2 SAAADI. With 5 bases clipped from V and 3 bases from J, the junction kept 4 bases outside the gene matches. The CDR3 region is CASSKGQPNQPQHF. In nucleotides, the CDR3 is TGCGCCAGCAGTAAGGGACAGCCCAATCAGCCCCAGCATTTT.

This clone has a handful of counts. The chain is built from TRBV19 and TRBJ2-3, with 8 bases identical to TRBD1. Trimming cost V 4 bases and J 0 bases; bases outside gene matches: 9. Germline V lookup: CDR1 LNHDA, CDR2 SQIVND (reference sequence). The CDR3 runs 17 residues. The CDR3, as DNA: TGTGCCAGTAGTAGGCCCAAAGGGACAGGTAGCACAGATACGCAGTATTTT. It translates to CASSRPKGTGSTDTQYF. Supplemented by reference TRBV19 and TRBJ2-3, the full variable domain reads DGGITQSPKYLFRKEGQNVTLSCEQNLNHDAMYWYRQDPGQGLRLIYYSQIVNDFQKGDIAEGYSVSREKKESFPLTVTSAQKNPTAFYLCASSRPKGTGSTDTQYFGPGTRLTVL.

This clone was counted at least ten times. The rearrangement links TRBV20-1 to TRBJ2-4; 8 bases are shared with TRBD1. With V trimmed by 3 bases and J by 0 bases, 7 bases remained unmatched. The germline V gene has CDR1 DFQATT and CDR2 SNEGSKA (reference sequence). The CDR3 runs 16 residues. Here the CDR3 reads CSASGQGNLAKNIQYF. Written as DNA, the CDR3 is TGCAGTGCTAGTGGACAGGGAAACTTAGCCAAAAACATTCAGTACTTC.

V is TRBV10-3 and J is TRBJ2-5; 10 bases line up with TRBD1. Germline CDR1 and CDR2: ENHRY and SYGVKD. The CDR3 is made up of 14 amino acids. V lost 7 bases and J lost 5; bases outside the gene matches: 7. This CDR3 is CAITPGQGRETQYF. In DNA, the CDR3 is TGTGCCATCACTCCGGGACAGGGGCGGGAGACCCAGTACTTC.

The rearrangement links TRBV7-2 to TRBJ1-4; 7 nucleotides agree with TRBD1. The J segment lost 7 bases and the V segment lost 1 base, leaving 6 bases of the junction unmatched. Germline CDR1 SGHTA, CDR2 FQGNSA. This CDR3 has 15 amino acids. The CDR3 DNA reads TGTGCCAGCAGCTTAGACAGGGGCTGGGGTGAAAAACTGTTTTTT. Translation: CASSLDRGWGEKLFF.

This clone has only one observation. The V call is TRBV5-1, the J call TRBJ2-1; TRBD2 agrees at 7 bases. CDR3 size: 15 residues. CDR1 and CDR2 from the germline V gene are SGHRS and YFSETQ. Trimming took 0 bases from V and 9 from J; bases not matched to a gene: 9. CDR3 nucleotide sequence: TGCGCCAGCAGCTTGGATACGGGAGGTTTAGGTGAGCAGTTCTTC. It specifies CASSLDTGGLGEQFF.